A selection of T cell receptor beta chains follows, all from one sample in a study of OX40 agonist ivuxolimab in advanced cancers. Generated by immunoSEQ multiplex PCR, the TCRdb table keeps only in-frame clones and is missing some. Among 75,000 to 90,000 clones listed, about 86% were seen once. The sequences come from CD4+ or CD8+ T cells sorted from blood, collected in a trial of the OX40 agonist ivuxolimab. The receptor set was obtained from an adult with an advanced solid tumor such as melanoma, head and neck, liver or kidney cancer. The CDR3 runs from the conserved cysteine through the conserved F or W. The order of the fields is D gene, clone size, J gene, V gene, CDR3 protein, CDR3 DNA. A D gene is named only where the DNA matches it firmly. Where a row states a size, it is once, few, many or the class of an expanded clone; other rows omit it.

>-|-|TRBJ2-2|TRBV5-1
CASSLGALRNTGELFF
TGCGCCAGCAGCTTAGGAGCGTTGAGAAACACCGGGGAGCTGTTTTTT
>TRBD2|-|TRBJ2-5|TRBV18
CASSPLTSSQETQYF
TGTGCCAGCTCACCACTGACTAGCAGCCAAGAGACCCAGTACTTC
>-|-|TRBJ1-5|TRBV27
CASSFPGGNQPQHF
TGTGCCAGCAGTTTTCCCGGGGGGAATCAGCCCCAGCATTTT
>-|once|TRBJ1-6|TRBV5-6
CASSLAGAGASPLHF
TGTGCCAGCAGCTTGGCCGGGGCAGGGGCTTCACCCCTCCACTTT
>-|-|TRBJ1-5|TRBV6-6
CASSYSHRNQPQHF
TGTGCCAGCAGTTACTCGCACAGAAATCAGCCCCAGCATTTT
>-|-|TRBJ1-1|TRBV30
CAWSPESGNTEAFF
TGTGCCTGGAGTCCCGAATCGGGGAACACTGAAGCTTTCTTT
>TRBD1|once|TRBJ2-4|TRBV7-2
CASSPRTGGGIQYF
TGTGCCAGCAGCCCGAGGACAGGGGGCGGCATTCAGTACTTC
>TRBD1|once|TRBJ1-2|TRBV5-5
CASSSTTGAVSYGYTF
TGTGCCAGCAGCTCCACGACAGGGGCCGTTTCCTATGGCTACACCTTC
>TRBD1|-|TRBJ2-7|TRBV5-1
CASSPGGQTNYEQYF
TGCGCCAGCAGTCCAGGGGGACAGACCAACTACGAGCAGTACTTC
>TRBD1|-|TRBJ2-5|TRBV27
CASRRLTGGQEAQYF
TGTGCCAGCAGGCGATTGACAGGGGGCCAAGAGGCCCAGTACTTC
>-|-|TRBJ1-5|TRBV19
CASSFGSGASNQPQHF
TGTGCCAGTAGTTTCGGTTCAGGGGCAAGCAATCAGCCCCAGCATTTT
>-|-|TRBJ2-1|TRBV7-9
CASSLNDEQFF
TGTGCCAGCAGCTTGAACGATGAGCAGTTCTTC
>TRBD2|-|TRBJ2-3|TRBV10-3
CATGLAGGQGDTQYF
TGTGCCACCGGACTAGCGGGAGGCCAGGGAGATACGCAGTATTTT
>TRBD2|-|TRBJ2-1|TRBV7-2
CASGDYLSSNEQFF
TGTGCCAGCGGGGACTACCTCTCCTCCAATGAGCAGTTCTTC
>TRBD2|-|TRBJ2-3|TRBV7-2
CASSLGPLAGPVDTQYF
TGTGCCAGCAGCTTAGGCCCGCTAGCGGGCCCCGTAGATACGCAGTATTTT
>-|few|TRBJ2-3|TRBV5-1
CASSLVSRTLDTQYF
TGCGCCAGCAGCTTGGTTTCCCGGACTTTAGATACGCAGTATTTT
>-|-|TRBJ1-2|TRBV6-1
CASSVQTNRYGYTF
TGTGCCAGCAGTGTTCAGACAAACCGATATGGCTACACCTTC
>-|-|TRBJ2-3|TRBV6-6
CASSYSIGQGTSGQYF
TGTGCCAGCAGTTACTCAATAGGGCAGGGGACTTCGGGGCAGTATTTT
>-|once|TRBJ2-1|TRBV7-9
CASSLSPGPGVGEQFF
TGTGCCAGCAGCTTGTCTCCGGGGCCGGGAGTGGGTGAGCAGTTCTTC
>-|-|TRBJ1-1|TRBV20-1
CSAHRQGRAFF
TGCAGTGCCCACCGCCAGGGACGAGCTTTCTTT
>TRBD1|-|TRBJ1-2|TRBV7-3
CASSMRTGLGYGYTF
TGTGCCAGCAGCATGCGGACAGGGCTAGGCTATGGCTACACCTTC
>-|-|TRBJ2-1|TRBV6-6
CASSNSKRRAGNEQFF
TGTGCCAGCAGTAACTCGAAACGACGGGCGGGCAATGAGCAGTTCTTC
>-|-|TRBJ2-1|TRBV5-5
CASSLGDGVDEQFF
TGTGCCAGCAGCTTAGGAGACGGCGTCGATGAGCAGTTCTTC
>-|-|TRBJ2-5|TRBV7-2
CASSLQGDPVGGETQYF
TGTGCCAGCAGCCTCCAGGGAGATCCCGTTGGTGGAGAGACCCAGTACTTC
>-|-|TRBJ1-2|TRBV18
CASSPQNNYGYTF
TGTGCCAGCTCACCACAGAATAACTATGGCTACACCTTC